This T cell receptor (beta chain) was captured by sequencing in a study of regulatory T cells in long-lasting Graves disease (dated by TCRdb to the early 2020s). As for the study more broadly: Antithyroid drugs had been taken for less than 3 months by newly diagnosed Graves' disease patients. A total of 35 or so samples were covered by TCR sequencing, comprising some 13 persistent and 20 or so newly diagnosed Graves' disease patients. Peripheral blood TCR sequencing and RNA sequencing compared persistent Graves' disease patients with newly diagnosed Graves' disease patients. The study was conducted in China and was registered as a clinical trial.

The sample holds many counts of this clonotype. The target of this receptor is not known. Per-base qualities were not stored, and no clone one base away is much larger. To prepare the library, multiplex PCR was applied. TCRdb records Illumina HiSeq 4000 as the sequencer. CDR3 regions were amplified by Arm-PCR with iRepertoire HTBI primers to construct TCR beta libraries. Gel purification was performed on PCR products prior to sequencing. In the source study's methods: A total of 62 TRBV and under 15 TRBJ segments were identified across samples and were used for gene usage analysis of CDR3 amino acid clonotypes. COPE and FqMerger were used to merge the filtered high-quality paired reads into contigs. BLAST was used to align contigs to the IMGT TRBV, TRBD and TRBJ reference genes, and CDR3 was defined following IMGT. Highly expanded clones were defined as clonotypes with a frequency above 0.1%. Repertoire diversity was measured by Shannon entropy, and V-J evenness by the Gini coefficient. A clonotype was considered public if more than one individual shared it. TCRdb cleaned the public reads at Q25 with fastp, built clones with MiXCR and kept in-frame beta chains. Under each unique CDR3 protein, matching rows form one entry showing the most common genes and DNA. The authors' filters were not applied to this entry. This sample comprises around 400,000 distinct CDR3 sequences, over 14% of them detected only once. Under 9% of the sample rests with the top ten.

The time point label, read with the paper, signifies: newly diagnosed GD, antithyroid drugs for less than 3 months. RNA was extracted from PBMCs in TRIzol for both TCR sequencing and RNA sequencing. The diagnosis of Graves' disease followed American Thyroid Association guidelines. The patients came from an endocrinology department in Xi'an, China. Each patient gave about 9.1 milliliters of peripheral blood, collected in an EDTA anticoagulant tube. Ficoll Paque Plus density gradient separation was used to isolate PBMCs, and no additional T cell sorting was done. RNA quality was checked with an Agilent 2100 Bioanalyzer and agarose gel, and concentration with a NanoDrop 2000. Cut back by 5 bases and 5 bases, the V and J ends lie 10 bases apart. CDR1 and CDR2 (SGHNT, YENEEA) derive from the germline V gene. From the cysteine through the phenylalanine, the CDR3 covers 12 amino acids. The CDR3 DNA has 36 bases and is translated from base 1.

Points the paper makes about the study in general: Sequencing and analysis were restricted to the TCR beta chain. The authors noted that the small sample size was a limitation that may lower accuracy. TRBV28, TRBJ1-2 and TRBJ2-5 were preferentially used in persistent disease, while TRBV20-1 and TRBJ2-1 were favored in newly diagnosed disease. Only peripheral blood was studied, because thyroid tissue, the primary lesion, was inaccessible. More public clonotypes were shared among persistent patients (around 2,600) than among newly diagnosed patients (just under 1,000). Compared with newly diagnosed patients, persistent Graves' disease patients had lower TCR Shannon entropy and fewer highly expanded clones, which suggests clonal expansion.

Separately, the same data were catalogued under a study of T cells in Graves' hyperthyroidism and ophthalmopathy. As that second study puts it: Graves' hyperthyroidism was defined as stable when no progression to ophthalmopathy occurred over 18 months of follow-up. Hyperthyroidism patients were newly diagnosed, with disease duration under 2 months, and aged 18 to 65 years. Any patient with an uncontrolled infection, another autoimmune disease, pregnancy or lactation was excluded. Diagnoses relied on clinical symptoms, serum thyroxine and TRAb, thyroid ultrasound and orbital computed tomography. The first round of RT-PCR for the TCR CDR3 was performed with the HTBI primer set and the Qiagen OneStep RT-PCR kit. Most expanded thyroid clonotypes (frequency above 0.001) were also found in blood, which suggests that blood repertoires may mirror thyroid immune responses. Ophthalmopathy was separated from stable hyperthyroidism by a 13 V-J signature model, with 87.88% sensitivity and roughly 81% specificity obtained in cross-validation and 80%/75% obtained in testing. In validation, progression to ophthalmopathy was predicted by the model with approximately 67% sensitivity and under 85% specificity, a median of approximately 7.1 months before onset. To identify distinguishing TCR V-J signatures, a discovery cohort of about 100 patients was used, comprising fewer than 45 with Graves' ophthalmopathy and approximately 57 with stable Graves' hyperthyroidism. Prospective prediction of ophthalmopathy was tested in an independent validation cohort consisting of 18 hyperthyroidism patients and 17 patients who later progressed to ophthalmopathy. The 100 discovery patients were randomly divided into training and test sets at a 7:3 ratio. In more than 5 Graves' hyperthyroidism patients, the study also compared T-cell repertoires from thyroid tissue with T-cell repertoires from blood. After blood sampling, hyperthyroidism patients were treated with methimazole at a starting dose of 30 mg daily, and ophthalmopathy patients were treated with high-dose intravenous methylprednisolone. The libraries were constructed in a second round of multiplex PCR and then size-selected and purified. Paired-end sequencing of the libraries was performed with 100 bp reads on an Illumina HiSeq2000. SOAPnuke was used to process the raw data, with reads discarded if the reads contained adapters or uncalled bases, had a mean Phred below 15, or lacked an exact constant-primer or identifier match. COPE v1.2.5 was used to merge high-quality paired reads, and clonotypes were defined as unique nucleotide sequences. Clonotypes were aligned to IMGT TRBV, TRBD and TRBJ reference segments using MiTCR v1.1. Only V-J combinations with frequency above 0.0001, covering 99% to 99.2% of repertoires, were analysed. A TCS score was defined as the ratio of F50 (clonal expansion) to E x V (chaos), with BLOSUM62-based TCRdist applied between CDR3 peptides within each V-J. Welch's t-statistics and random forest reduced roughly 530 V-J features to some 14, which were used in a naive Bayes classifier (R e1071). Sample size was not statistically predetermined, and blinding of investigators to group allocation was not performed. The paper describes TCR Vbeta CDR3 sequencing of fewer than 150 peripheral blood samples, made up of 43 ophthalmopathy patients, some 80 hyperthyroidism patients and 17 progressor patients.

The chain joins TRBV11-3 to TRBJ2-7; the D region may be TRBD1 or TRBD2, each matching 5 bases equally. The specimen was peripheral blood mononuclear cells (PBMCs), collected at new diagnosis, from a patient treated with antithyroid drugs. This receptor was identified in a woman between 40 and 55 years old with Graves disease. Donor details come from another sample of the same person, matched by shared clones. The CDR3 sequence is CASSHPGHEQYF. The nucleotides are TGTGCCAGCAGCCACCCGGGACACGAGCAGTACTTC.